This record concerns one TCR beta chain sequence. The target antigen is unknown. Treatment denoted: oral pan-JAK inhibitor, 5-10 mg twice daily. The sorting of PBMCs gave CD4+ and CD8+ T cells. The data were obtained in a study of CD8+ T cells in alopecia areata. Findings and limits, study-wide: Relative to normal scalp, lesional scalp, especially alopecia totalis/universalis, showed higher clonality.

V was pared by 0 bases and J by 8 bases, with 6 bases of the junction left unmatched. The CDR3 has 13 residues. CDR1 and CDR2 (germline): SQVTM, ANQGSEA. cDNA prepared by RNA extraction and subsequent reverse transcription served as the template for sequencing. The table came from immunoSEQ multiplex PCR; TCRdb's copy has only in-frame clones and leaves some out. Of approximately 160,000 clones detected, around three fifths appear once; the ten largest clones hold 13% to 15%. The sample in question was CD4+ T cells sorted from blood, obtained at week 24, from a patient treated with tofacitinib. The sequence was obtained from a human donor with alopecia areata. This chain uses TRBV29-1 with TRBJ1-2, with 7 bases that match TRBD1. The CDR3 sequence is CSVEEGRGQGYTF. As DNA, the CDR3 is TGCAGCGTTGAAGAGGGAAGGGGGCAGGGCTACACCTTC.